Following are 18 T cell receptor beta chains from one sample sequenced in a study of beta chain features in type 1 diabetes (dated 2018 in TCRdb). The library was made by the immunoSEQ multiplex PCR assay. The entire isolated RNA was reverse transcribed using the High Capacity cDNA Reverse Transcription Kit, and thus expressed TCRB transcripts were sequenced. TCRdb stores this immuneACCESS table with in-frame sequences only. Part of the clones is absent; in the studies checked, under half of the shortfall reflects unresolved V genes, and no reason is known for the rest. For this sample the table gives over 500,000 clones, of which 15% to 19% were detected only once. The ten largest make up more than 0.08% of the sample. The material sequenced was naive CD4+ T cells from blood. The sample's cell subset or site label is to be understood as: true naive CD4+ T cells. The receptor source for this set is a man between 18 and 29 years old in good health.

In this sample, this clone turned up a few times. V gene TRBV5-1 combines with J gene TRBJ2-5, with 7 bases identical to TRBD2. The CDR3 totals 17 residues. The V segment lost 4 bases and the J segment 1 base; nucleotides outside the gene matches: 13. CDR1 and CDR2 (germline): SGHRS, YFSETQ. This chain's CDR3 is CASSRWGGTALQETQYF. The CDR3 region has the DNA TGCGCCAGCAGCCGATGGGGAGGGACCGCGCTCCAAGAGACCCAGTACTTC.

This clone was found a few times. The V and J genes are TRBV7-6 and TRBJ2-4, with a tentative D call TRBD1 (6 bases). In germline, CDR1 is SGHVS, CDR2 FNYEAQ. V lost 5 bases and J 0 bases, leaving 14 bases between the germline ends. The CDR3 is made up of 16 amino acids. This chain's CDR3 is CASSPAYRAAKNIQYF. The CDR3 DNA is TGTGCCAGCAGCCCGGCCTACAGGGCAGCCAAAAACATTCAGTACTTC.

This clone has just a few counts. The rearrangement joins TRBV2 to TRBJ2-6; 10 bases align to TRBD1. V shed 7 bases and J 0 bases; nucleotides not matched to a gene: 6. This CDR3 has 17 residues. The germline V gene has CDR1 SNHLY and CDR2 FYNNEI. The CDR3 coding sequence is TGTGCCAGCATTCGGGACAGGGGAACCTCTGGGGCCAACGTCCTGACTTTC. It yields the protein CASIRDRGTSGANVLTF.

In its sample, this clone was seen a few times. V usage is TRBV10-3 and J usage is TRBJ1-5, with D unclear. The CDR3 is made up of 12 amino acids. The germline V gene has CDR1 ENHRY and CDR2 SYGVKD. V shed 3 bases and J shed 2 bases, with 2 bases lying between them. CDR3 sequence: CAISDGNQPQHF. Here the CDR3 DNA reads TGTGCCATCAGTGACGGCAATCAGCCCCAGCATTTT.

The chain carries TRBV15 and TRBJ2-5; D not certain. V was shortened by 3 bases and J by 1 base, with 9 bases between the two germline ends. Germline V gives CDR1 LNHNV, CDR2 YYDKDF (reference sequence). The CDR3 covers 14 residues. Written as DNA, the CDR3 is TGTGCCACCAGCAGGAGATCGACCCAAGAGACCCAGTACTTC. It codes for CATSRRSTQETQYF.

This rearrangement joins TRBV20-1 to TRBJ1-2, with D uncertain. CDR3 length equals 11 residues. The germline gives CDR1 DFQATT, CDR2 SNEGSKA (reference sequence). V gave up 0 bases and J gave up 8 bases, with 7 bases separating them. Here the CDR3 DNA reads TGCAGTGCTAGAGAATTAGGGGGCTACACCTTC. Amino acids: CSARELGGYTF.

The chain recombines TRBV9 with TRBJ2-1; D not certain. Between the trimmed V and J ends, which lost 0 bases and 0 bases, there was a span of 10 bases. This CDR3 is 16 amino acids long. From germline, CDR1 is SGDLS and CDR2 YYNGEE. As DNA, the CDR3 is TGTGCCAGCAGCGTAGTACCGGGTAGCTCCTACAATGAGCAGTTCTTC. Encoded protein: CASSVVPGSSYNEQFF.

CDR3 nucleotide sequence: TGTGCCAGCAGCCAAGATGTTCTAGGTGGATACTACGAGCAGTACTTC. The encoded protein is CASSQDVLGGYYEQYF. V usage is TRBV4-2 and J usage is TRBJ2-7; D uncertain. V lost 0 bases and J lost 3, with 15 bases in between. CDR1 and CDR2 (germline): LGHNA, YNFKEQ. The CDR3 contains 16 residues.

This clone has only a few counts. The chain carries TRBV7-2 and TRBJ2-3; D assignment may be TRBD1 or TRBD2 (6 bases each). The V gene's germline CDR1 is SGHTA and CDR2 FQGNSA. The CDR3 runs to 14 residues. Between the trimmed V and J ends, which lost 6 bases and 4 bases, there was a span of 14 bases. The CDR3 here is CASSIAGGPDTQYF. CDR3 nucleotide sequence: TGTGCCAGCAGTATAGCCGGGGGCCCAGATACGCAGTATTTT.

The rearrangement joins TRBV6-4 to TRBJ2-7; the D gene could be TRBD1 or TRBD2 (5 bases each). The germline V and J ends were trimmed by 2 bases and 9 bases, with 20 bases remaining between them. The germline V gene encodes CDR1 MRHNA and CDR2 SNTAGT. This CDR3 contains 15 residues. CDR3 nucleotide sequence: TGTGCCAGCAGTGACCGAGGGACGTCTACGAGCAGGCAGTACTTC. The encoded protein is CASSDRGTSTSRQYF.

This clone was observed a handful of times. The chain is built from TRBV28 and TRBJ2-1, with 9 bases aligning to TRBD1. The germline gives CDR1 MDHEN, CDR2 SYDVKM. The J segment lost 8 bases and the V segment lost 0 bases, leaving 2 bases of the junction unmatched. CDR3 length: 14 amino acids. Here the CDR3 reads CASSLWGTGHEQFF. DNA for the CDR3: TGTGCCAGCAGTTTATGGGGGACAGGGCATGAGCAGTTCTTC.

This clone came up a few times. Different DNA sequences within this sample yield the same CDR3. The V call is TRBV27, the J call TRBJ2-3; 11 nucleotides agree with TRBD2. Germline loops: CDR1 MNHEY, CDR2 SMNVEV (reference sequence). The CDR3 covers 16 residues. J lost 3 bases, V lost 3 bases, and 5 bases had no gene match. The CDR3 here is CASSFLAGGGTDTQYF. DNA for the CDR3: TGTGCCAGCAGTTTCTTAGCGGGAGGGGGAACAGATACGCAGTATTTT.

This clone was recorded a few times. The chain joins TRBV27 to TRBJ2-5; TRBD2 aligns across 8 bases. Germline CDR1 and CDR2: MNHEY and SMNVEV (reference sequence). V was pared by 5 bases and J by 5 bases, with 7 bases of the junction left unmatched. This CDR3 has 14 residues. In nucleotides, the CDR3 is TGTGCCAGCAGTCTTAGCGGGGTGTGGGAGACCCAGTACTTC. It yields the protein CASSLSGVWETQYF.

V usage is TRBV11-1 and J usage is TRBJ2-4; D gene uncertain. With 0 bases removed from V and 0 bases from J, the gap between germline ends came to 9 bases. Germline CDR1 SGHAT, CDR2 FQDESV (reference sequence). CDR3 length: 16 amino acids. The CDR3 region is CASSLAVGLAKNIQYF. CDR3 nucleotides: TGTGCCAGCAGCTTAGCAGTCGGTCTAGCCAAAAACATTCAGTACTTC.

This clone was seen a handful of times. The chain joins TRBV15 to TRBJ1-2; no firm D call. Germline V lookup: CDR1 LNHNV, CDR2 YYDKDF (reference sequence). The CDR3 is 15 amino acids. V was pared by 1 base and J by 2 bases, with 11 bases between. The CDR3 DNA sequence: TGTGCCACCAGCAGAGCCCTGGGCCAAAACTATGGCTACACCTTC. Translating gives CATSRALGQNYGYTF.

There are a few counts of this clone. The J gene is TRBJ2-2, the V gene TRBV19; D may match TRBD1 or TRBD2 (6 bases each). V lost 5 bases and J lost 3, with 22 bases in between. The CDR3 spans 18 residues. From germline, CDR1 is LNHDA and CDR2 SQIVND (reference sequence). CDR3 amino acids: CASSHHRGRGEDTGELFF. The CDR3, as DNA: TGTGCCAGTAGTCACCATCGGGGGCGGGGAGAGGACACCGGGGAGCTGTTTTTT.

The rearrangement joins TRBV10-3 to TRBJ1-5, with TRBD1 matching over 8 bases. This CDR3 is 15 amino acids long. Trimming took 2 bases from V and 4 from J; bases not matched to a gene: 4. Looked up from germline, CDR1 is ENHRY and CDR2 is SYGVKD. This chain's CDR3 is CAISEGDRLNQPQHF. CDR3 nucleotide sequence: TGTGCCATCAGTGAGGGGGACAGGTTAAATCAGCCCCAGCATTTT.

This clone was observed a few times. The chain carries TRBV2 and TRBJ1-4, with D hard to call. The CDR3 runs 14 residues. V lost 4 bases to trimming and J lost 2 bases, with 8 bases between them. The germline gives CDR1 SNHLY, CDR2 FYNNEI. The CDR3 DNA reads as TGTGCCAGCAGTGTTGAAGGCACTAATGAAAAACTGTTTTTT. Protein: CASSVEGTNEKLFF.